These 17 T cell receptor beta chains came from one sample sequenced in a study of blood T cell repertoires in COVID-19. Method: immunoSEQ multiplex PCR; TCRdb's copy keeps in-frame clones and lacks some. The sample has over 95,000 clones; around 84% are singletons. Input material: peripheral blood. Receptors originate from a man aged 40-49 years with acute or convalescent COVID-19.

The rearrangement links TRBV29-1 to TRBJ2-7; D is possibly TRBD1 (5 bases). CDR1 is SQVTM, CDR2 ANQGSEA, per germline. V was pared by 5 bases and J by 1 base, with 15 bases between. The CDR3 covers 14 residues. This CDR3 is CSVSPTVRSYEQYF. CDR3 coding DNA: TGCAGCGTTTCCCCGACAGTCCGTTCCTACGAGCAGTACTTC.

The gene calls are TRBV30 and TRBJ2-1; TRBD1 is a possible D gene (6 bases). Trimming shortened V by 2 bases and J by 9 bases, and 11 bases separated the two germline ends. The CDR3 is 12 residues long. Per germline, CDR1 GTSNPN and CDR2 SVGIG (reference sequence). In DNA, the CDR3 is TGTGCCTGGAGTTTGGGACACGGTGAGCAGTTCTTC. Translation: CAWSLGHGEQFF.

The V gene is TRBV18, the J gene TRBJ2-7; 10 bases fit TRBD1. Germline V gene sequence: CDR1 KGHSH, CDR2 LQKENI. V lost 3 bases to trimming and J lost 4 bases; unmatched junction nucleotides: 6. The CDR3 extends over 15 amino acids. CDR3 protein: CASSPRGQGGYEQYF. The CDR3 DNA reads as TGTGCCAGCTCACCCCGAGGACAGGGGGGATACGAGCAGTACTTC.

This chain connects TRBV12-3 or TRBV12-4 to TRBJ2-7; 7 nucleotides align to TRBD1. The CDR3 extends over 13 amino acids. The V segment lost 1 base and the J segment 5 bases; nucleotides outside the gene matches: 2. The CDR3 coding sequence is TGTGCCAGCAGTTTAGGACAGGGCCACGAGCAGTACTTC. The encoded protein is CASSLGQGHEQYF.

CDR3 bases: TGCGCCAGCAGCTTGGTTGGGGGGTCGAACACCGGGGAGCTGTTTTTT. This encodes CASSLVGGSNTGELFF. The genes are TRBV5-1 and TRBJ2-2; maybe TRBD2 (6 bases). Germline CDR1 reads SGHRS; CDR2 reads YFSETQ. Trimming left V 0 bases short and J 0 bases short, with 9 bases between. This CDR3 region has 16 residues.

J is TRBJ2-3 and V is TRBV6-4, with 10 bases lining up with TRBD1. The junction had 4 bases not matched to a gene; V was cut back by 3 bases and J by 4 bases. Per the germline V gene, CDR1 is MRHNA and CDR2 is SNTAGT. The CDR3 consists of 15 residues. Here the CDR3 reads CASSEGQGWSDTQYF. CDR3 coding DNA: TGTGCCAGCAGTGAGGGACAGGGGTGGTCAGATACGCAGTATTTT.

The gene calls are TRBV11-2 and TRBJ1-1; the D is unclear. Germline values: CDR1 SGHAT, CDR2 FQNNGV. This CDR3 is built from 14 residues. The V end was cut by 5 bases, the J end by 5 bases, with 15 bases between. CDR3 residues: CASSPNQWRTEAFF. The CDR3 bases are TGTGCCAGCAGCCCCAATCAGTGGCGGACTGAAGCTTTCTTT. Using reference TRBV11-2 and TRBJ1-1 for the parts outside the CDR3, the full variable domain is EAGVAQSPRYKIIEKRQSVAFWCNPISGHATLYWYQQILGQGPKLLIQFQNNGVVDDSQLPKDRFSAERLKGVDSTLKIQPAKLEDSAVYLCASSPNQWRTEAFFGQGTRLTVV.

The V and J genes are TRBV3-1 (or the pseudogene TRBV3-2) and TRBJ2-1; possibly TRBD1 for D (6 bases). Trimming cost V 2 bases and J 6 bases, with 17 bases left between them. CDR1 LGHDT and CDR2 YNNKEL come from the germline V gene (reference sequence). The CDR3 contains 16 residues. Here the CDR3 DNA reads TGTGCCAGCAGCCAAAATCAGGGGATGATGGGCAATGAGCAGTTCTTC. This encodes CASSQNQGMMGNEQFF.

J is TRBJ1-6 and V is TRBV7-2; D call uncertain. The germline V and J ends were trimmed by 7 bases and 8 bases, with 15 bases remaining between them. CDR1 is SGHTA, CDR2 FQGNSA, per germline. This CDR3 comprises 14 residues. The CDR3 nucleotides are TGTGCCAGCACCTTTTTCGGGAGCTATTCACCCCTCCACTTT. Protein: CASTFFGSYSPLHF.

The CDR3 DNA follows: TGTGCCATCAGGGCGGGACAGGGGGCAAGTAATTCACCCCTCCACTTT. It translates to CAIRAGQGASNSPLHF. The chain carries TRBV10-3 and TRBJ1-6; 12 bases agree with TRBD1. The CDR3 extends over 16 amino acids. After removal of 6 bases from V and 6 bases from J, the junction contained 6 bases not matched to a gene. Germline assignment: CDR1 ENHRY and CDR2 SYGVKD.

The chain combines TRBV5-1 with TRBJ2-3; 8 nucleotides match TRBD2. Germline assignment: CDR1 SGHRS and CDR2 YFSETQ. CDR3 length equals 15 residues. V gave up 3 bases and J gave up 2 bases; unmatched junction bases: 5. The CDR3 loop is CASSSPSGSTDTQYF. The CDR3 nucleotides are TGCGCCAGCAGCTCACCTAGCGGGTCCACAGATACGCAGTATTTT.

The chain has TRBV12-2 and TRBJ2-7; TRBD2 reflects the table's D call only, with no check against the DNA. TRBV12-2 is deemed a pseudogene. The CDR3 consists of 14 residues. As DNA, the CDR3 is TGTGCAAGTCGCTTGTTGGTTGGCGGTGGGGAGCAGTACTTC. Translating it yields CASRLLVGGGEQYF.

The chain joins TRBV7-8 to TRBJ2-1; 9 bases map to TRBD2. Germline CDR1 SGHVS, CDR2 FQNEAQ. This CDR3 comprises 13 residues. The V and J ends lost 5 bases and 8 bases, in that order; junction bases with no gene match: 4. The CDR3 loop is CASSVGLADEQFF. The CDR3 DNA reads TGTGCCAGCAGCGTGGGACTAGCCGATGAGCAGTTCTTC.

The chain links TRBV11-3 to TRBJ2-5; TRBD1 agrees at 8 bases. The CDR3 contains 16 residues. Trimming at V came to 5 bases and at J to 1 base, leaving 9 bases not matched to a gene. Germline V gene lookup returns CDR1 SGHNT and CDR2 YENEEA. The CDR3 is CASSQRGTGGQETQYF. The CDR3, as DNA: TGTGCCAGCAGCCAAAGGGGGACAGGAGGCCAAGAGACCCAGTACTTC.

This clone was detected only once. The CDR3 is CASSNGDYGYTF. DNA of the CDR3: TGTGCCAGCAGCAACGGAGACTATGGCTACACCTTC. V is TRBV3-1 (or the pseudogene TRBV3-2) and J is TRBJ1-2; unclear D gene. Germline CDR1 is LGHDT and CDR2 is YNNKEL (reference sequence). The V end was cut by 5 bases, the J end by 3 bases, with 7 bases between. This CDR3 comprises 12 residues.

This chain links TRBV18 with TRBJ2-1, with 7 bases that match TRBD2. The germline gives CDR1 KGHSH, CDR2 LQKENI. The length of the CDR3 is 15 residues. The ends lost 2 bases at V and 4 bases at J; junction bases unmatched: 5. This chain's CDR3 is CASSPKRGVYNEQFF. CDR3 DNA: TGTGCCAGCTCACCAAAGCGGGGCGTATACAATGAGCAGTTCTTC.

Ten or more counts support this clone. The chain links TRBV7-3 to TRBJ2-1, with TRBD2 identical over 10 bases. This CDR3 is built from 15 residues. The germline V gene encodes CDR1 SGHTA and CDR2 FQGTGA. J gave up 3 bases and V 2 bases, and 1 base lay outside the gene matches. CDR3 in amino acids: CASSLRTSGYNEQFF. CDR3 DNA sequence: TGTGCCAGCAGCTTACGGACTAGCGGCTACAATGAGCAGTTCTTC.